This record covers a single T cell receptor (beta chain). Germline V gene data show CDR1 as SGHTA and CDR2 as FQGTGA. The CDR3 loop spans 15 amino acids. V lost 5 bases, J lost 4 bases, and 6 bases stayed unmatched. This record comes from a study of blood T cell repertoires in COVID-19. The wider study: Acute and convalescent COVID-19 specimens originated in the United States, Italy and Spain. From T cells, B-cell-depleted T cells, or PBMCs came the material, which was cDNA or gDNA.

Repertoires were generated with immunoSEQ multiplex PCR, while TCRdb's copy carries only in-frame clones and drops some. The sample holds 350,000 or so clones, roughly 90% seen once. The sequence came from a woman in her 30s who had been exposed to COVID-19. Sequenced material: PBMCs or T cells enriched from blood (not recorded which). V usage is TRBV7-3 and J usage is TRBJ2-5, with TRBD1 matching 11 bases. The CDR3 DNA reads as TGTGCCAGCAGCCCGGGACAGGGGGTTTTAGAGACCCAGTACTTC. It specifies CASSPGQGVLETQYF. The full variable domain, in which reference TRBV7-3 and TRBJ2-5 provide the parts outside the CDR3, is GAGVSQTPSNKVTEKGKYVELRCDPISGHTALYWYRQSLGQGPEFLIYFQGTGAADDSGLPNDRFFAVRPEGSVSTLKIQRTERGDSAVYLCASSPGQGVLETQYFGPGTRLLVL.